This is a list of T cell receptor beta chains from one sample in a study of shared clonotypes between healthy human individuals. Sequenced by immunoSEQ multiplex PCR; TCRdb stores in-frame clones only, minus some. The table records a few million clones, just under 95% of them present only once. Sequencing input: naive CD8+ T cells from PBMCs. The receptors originated from a man aged 18 to 30 in good health. Some clones in this sample may be carry-over from other donors' samples. CDR3s include the opening cysteine and the closing phenylalanine or tryptophan. A D gene is named only where the DNA matches it firmly. A clone size is listed for some rows: how often the clone was seen (once, few, many), or a class if it is expanded.

j_call: TRBJ1-2
clone_size: once
v_call: TRBV28
d_call: TRBD1
cdr3_nt: TGTGCCAGCAGCCAGGGGGGGGCCGTCTATGGCTACACCTTC
cdr3_aa: CASSQGGAVYGYTF

j_call: TRBJ1-1
clone_size: NA
v_call: TRBV11-2
d_call: NA
cdr3_nt: TGTGCCAGCAGCTTAGCATCCAAATCCACTGAAGCTTTCTTT
cdr3_aa: CASSLASKSTEAFF

j_call: TRBJ1-1
clone_size: NA
v_call: TRBV29-1
d_call: NA
cdr3_nt: TGCAGCGTTGACGGGGGCAGGCTTGGGACTGAAGCTTTCTTT
cdr3_aa: CSVDGGRLGTEAFF

j_call: TRBJ1-2
clone_size: once
v_call: TRBV27
d_call: NA
cdr3_nt: TGTGCCAGCAGAGAGCGGGGGGCGGGCTATGGCTACACCTTC
cdr3_aa: CASRERGAGYGYTF

j_call: TRBJ2-1
clone_size: NA
v_call: TRBV2
d_call: NA
cdr3_nt: TGTGCCAGCAGTGACCACAATGAGCAGTTCTTC
cdr3_aa: CASSDHNEQFF

j_call: TRBJ2-5
clone_size: NA
v_call: TRBV6-1
d_call: NA
cdr3_nt: TGTGCCAGCAACGACGATCTACAGGGTCGGAAGACCCAGTACTTC
cdr3_aa: CASNDDLQGRKTQYF

j_call: TRBJ1-1
clone_size: NA
v_call: TRBV19
d_call: TRBD1
cdr3_nt: TGTGCCAGTAGTTATACCGGGACAGGGGGGGCTGAAGCTTTCTTT
cdr3_aa: CASSYTGTGGAEAFF

j_call: TRBJ2-1
clone_size: NA
v_call: TRBV10-3
d_call: NA
cdr3_nt: TGTGCCATCAGTGAAAATGTGATGGGGCAGTTCTTC
cdr3_aa: CAISENVMGQFF

j_call: TRBJ1-2
clone_size: NA
v_call: TRBV5-4
d_call: NA
cdr3_nt: TGTGCCAGCAGCTTGGCCAGGGCTACTAACTATGGCTACACCTTC
cdr3_aa: CASSLARATNYGYTF

j_call: TRBJ2-7
clone_size: once
v_call: TRBV5-1
d_call: TRBD2
cdr3_nt: TGCGCCAGCAGCGCGACTAGCGGATACGAGCAGTACTTC
cdr3_aa: CASSATSGYEQYF

j_call: TRBJ1-1
clone_size: once
v_call: TRBV13
d_call: NA
cdr3_nt: TGTGCCAGCATAAGAGGGAACACTGAAGCTTTCTTT
cdr3_aa: CASIRGNTEAFF

j_call: TRBJ1-1
clone_size: NA
v_call: TRBV2
d_call: NA
cdr3_nt: TGTGCCAGCAGTGACTTTTACGGGACAACCGATAAACGCTCTGAAGCTTTCTTT
cdr3_aa: CASSDFYGTTDKRSEAFF

j_call: TRBJ2-5
clone_size: NA
v_call: TRBV7-9
d_call: NA
cdr3_nt: TGTGCCAGCAGCTTCCCCGCGGGTCTGGAGACCCAGTACTTC
cdr3_aa: CASSFPAGLETQYF

j_call: TRBJ2-1
clone_size: NA
v_call: TRBV28
d_call: TRBD2
cdr3_nt: TGTGCCAGCAGTTTACTAGCGGGAGGGGATGAGCAGTTCTTC
cdr3_aa: CASSLLAGGDEQFF

j_call: TRBJ2-7
clone_size: NA
v_call: TRBV27
d_call: NA
cdr3_nt: TGTGCCAGCAGTTTGTCATTAGGGTGGGACGAGCAGTACTTC
cdr3_aa: CASSLSLGWDEQYF

j_call: TRBJ1-4
clone_size: NA
v_call: TRBV11-2
d_call: NA
cdr3_nt: TGTGCCAGCAGCCCGGATGGGAGAGACGAAAAACTGTTTTTT
cdr3_aa: CASSPDGRDEKLFF